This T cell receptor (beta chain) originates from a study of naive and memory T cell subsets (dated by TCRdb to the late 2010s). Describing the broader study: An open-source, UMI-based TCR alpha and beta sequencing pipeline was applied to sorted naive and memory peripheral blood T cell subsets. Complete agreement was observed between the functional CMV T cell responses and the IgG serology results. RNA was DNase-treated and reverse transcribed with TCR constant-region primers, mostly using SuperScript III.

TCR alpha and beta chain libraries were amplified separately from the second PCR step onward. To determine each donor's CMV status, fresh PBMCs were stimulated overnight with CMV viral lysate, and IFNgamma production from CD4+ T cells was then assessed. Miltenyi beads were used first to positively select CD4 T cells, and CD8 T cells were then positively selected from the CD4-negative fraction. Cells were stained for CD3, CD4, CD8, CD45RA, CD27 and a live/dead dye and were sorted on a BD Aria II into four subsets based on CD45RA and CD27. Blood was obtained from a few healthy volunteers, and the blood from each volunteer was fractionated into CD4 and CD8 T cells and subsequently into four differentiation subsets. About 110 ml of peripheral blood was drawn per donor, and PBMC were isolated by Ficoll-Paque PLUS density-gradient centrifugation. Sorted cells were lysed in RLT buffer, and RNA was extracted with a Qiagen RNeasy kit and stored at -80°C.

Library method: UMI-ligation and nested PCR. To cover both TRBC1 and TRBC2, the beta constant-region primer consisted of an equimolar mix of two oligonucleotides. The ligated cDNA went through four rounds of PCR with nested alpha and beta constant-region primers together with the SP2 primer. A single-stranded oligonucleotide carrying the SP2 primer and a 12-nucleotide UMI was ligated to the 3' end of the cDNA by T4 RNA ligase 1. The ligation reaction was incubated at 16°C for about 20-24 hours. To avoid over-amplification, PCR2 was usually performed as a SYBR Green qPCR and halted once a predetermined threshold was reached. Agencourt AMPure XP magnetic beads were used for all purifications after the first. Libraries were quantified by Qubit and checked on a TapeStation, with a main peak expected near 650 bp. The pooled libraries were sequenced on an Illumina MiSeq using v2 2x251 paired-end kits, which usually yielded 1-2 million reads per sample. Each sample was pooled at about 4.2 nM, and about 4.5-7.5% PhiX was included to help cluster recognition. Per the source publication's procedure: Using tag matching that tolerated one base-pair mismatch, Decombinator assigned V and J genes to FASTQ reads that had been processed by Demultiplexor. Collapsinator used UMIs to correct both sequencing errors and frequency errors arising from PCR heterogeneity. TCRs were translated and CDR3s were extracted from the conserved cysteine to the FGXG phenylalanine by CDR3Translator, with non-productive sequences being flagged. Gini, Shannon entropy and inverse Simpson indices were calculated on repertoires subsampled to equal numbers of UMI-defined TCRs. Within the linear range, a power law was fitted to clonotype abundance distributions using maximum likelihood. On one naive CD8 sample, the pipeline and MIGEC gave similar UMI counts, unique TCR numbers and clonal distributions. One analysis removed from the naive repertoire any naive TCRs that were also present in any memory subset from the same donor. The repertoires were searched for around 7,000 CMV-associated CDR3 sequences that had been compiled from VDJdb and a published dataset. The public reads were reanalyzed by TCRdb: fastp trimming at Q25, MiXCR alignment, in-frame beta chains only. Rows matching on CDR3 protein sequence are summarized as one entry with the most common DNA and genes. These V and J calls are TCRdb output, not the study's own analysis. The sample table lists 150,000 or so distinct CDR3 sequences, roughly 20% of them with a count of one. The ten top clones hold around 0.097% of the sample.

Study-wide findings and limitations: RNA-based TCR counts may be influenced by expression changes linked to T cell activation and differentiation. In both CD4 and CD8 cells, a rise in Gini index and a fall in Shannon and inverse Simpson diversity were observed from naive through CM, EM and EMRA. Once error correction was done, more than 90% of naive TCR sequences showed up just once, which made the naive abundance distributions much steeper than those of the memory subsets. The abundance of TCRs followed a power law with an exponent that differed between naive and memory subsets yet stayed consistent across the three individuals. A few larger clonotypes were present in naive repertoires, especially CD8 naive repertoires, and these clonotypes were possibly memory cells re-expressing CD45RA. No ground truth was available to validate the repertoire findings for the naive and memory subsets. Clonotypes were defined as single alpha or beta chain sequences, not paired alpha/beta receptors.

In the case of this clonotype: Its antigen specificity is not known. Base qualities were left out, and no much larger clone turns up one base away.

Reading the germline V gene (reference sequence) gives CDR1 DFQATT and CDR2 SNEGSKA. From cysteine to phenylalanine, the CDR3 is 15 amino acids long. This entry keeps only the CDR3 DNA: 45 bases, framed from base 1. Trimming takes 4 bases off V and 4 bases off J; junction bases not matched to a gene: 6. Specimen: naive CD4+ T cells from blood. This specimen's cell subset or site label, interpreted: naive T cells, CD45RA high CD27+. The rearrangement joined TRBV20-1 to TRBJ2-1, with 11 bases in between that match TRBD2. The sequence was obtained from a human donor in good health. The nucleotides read TGCAGTGCTAAAGGGACTAGCGGAACTTACAATGAGCAGTTCTTC. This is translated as CSAKGTSGTYNEQFF.